The clone carrying this T cell receptor beta chain was picked up many times. Its target is unknown. The data stem from a study of T cells in Graves' hyperthyroidism and ophthalmopathy. General study findings and limits: In the blood, most expanded thyroid clonotypes above 0.001 appeared as well.

The investigators amplified TCR beta CDR3 regions from RNA transcripts. HTBI primers were employed in a first-round RT-PCR of the TCR CDR3. TCRdb processed the multiplex PCR reads anew with MiXCR; each CDR3 protein has one entry. The table records around 400,000 distinct CDR3 sequences, 15% to 19% of them present only once. Germline CDR1 is KGHSH and CDR2 is LQKENI. This CDR3 spans 16 amino acids. Trimming shortened V by 4 bases and J by 2 bases, and 15 bases separated the two germline ends. Clinical symptoms, serum thyroxine and TRAb, thyroid ultrasound and orbital computed tomography together formed the diagnostic basis. The blood sample was taken at first hyperthyroidism diagnosis, before any ophthalmopathy symptoms.

The chain couples TRBV18 to TRBJ2-1; D remains ambiguous. The receptor's source is a woman aged 18-35 years with Graves' hyperthyroidism that later progressed to Graves' ophthalmopathy. Sequenced sample: blood. In DNA, the CDR3 is TGTGCCAGCTCACGCTTAGCCCCCTACGCCTACAATGAGCAGTTCTTC. Translated, it gives CASSRLAPYAYNEQFF.